The rows below give T cell receptor beta chains drawn from one sample of a study of naive and memory T cell subsets. Using its own MiXCR run on the UMI-ligation and nested PCR reads, TCRdb lists one record per CDR3 protein. The sample has over 80,000 distinct CDR3 sequences; around 11% are singletons. The material sequenced was naive CD4+ T cells from blood. The receptors shown here come from a human donor in good health. CDR3s include the opening cysteine and the closing phenylalanine or tryptophan. Each record gives: J gene, D gene, V gene, clone size, CDR3 DNA, CDR3 protein. A D gene is named only where the DNA matches it firmly. Some rows have no size entry. The others give once, few or many, or a class for an expanded clone.

j_gene: TRBJ2-5
d_gene: TRBD1
v_gene: TRBV6-5
abundance: .
CDR3nt: TGTGCCAGCAGTTTCGACAGGGGTCAAGAGACCCAGTACTTC
CDR3aa: CASSFDRGQETQYF

j_gene: TRBJ1-2
d_gene: .
v_gene: TRBV12-3/TRBV12-4
abundance: few
CDR3nt: TGTGCCAGCAGTTTAAAAGGGAACGACTACACCTTC
CDR3aa: CASSLKGNDYTF

j_gene: TRBJ1-5
d_gene: .
v_gene: TRBV6-2/TRBV6-3
abundance: .
CDR3nt: TGTGCCAGCACTGGACAAGGGTATCAGCCCCAGCATTTT
CDR3aa: CASTGQGYQPQHF

j_gene: TRBJ2-3
d_gene: .
v_gene: TRBV7-2
abundance: many
CDR3nt: TGTGCCAGCAGCTGGGGGCGCACAGATACGCAGTATTTT
CDR3aa: CASSWGRTDTQYF

j_gene: TRBJ2-3
d_gene: TRBD1
v_gene: TRBV27
abundance: many
CDR3nt: TGTGCCAGCAGTTTGTCGGGACAGCCGTACACAGATACGCAGTATTTT
CDR3aa: CASSLSGQPYTDTQYF

j_gene: TRBJ2-3
d_gene: TRBD1
v_gene: TRBV18
abundance: .
CDR3nt: TGTGCCAGCTCACCAAGACAGGGGGATACGCAGTATTTT
CDR3aa: CASSPRQGDTQYF

j_gene: TRBJ2-7
d_gene: TRBD2
v_gene: TRBV7-2
abundance: .
CDR3nt: TGTGCCAGCAGCCATAGCGGGCCCTACGAGCAGTACTTC
CDR3aa: CASSHSGPYEQYF

j_gene: TRBJ2-2
d_gene: TRBD1
v_gene: TRBV6-5
abundance: few
CDR3nt: TGTGCCAGCAGGGTCCTAGGACAGGGAGCGAACACCGGGGAGCTGTTTTTT
CDR3aa: CASRVLGQGANTGELFF

j_gene: TRBJ1-3
d_gene: .
v_gene: TRBV12-3/TRBV12-4
abundance: .
CDR3nt: TGTGCCAGCAGCATACCCCACAACACCATATATTTT
CDR3aa: CASSIPHNTIYF

j_gene: TRBJ2-1
d_gene: TRBD2
v_gene: TRBV9
abundance: few
CDR3nt: TGTGCCAGCAGCCCGCCGGGACTAGCGGACAATGAGCAGTTCTTC
CDR3aa: CASSPPGLADNEQFF

j_gene: TRBJ2-1
d_gene: .
v_gene: TRBV14
abundance: many
CDR3nt: TGTGCCAGCAGCCAAGGCCCGGGGAATGAGCAGTTCTTC
CDR3aa: CASSQGPGNEQFF

j_gene: TRBJ2-7
d_gene: .
v_gene: TRBV20-1
abundance: few
CDR3nt: TGCAGTGCTAGTGATCACTACGAGCAGTACTTC
CDR3aa: CSASDHYEQYF

j_gene: TRBJ1-5
d_gene: .
v_gene: TRBV30
abundance: many
CDR3nt: TGTGCCTGGAGTGGCGGCGATCAGCCCCAGCATTTT
CDR3aa: CAWSGGDQPQHF

j_gene: TRBJ2-1
d_gene: .
v_gene: TRBV7-6
abundance: many
CDR3nt: TGTGCCAGCAGCTTAAGACCGACCTCCTACAATGAGCAGTTCTTC
CDR3aa: CASSLRPTSYNEQFF

j_gene: TRBJ1-1
d_gene: TRBD1
v_gene: TRBV12-3/TRBV12-4
abundance: many
CDR3nt: TGTGCCAGCAGTCTCGGACAGGGCCGAAACACTGAAGCTTTCTTT
CDR3aa: CASSLGQGRNTEAFF

j_gene: TRBJ2-7
d_gene: .
v_gene: TRBV20-1
abundance: many
CDR3nt: TGCAGTGCTAGAGATACGCAGGCGGTCTACGAGCAGTACTTC
CDR3aa: CSARDTQAVYEQYF

j_gene: TRBJ1-5
d_gene: .
v_gene: TRBV18
abundance: .
CDR3nt: TGTGCCAGCTCACCAAATGCCGGGGCTAGCAATCAGCCCCAGCATTTT
CDR3aa: CASSPNAGASNQPQHF

j_gene: TRBJ1-3
d_gene: .
v_gene: TRBV7-2
abundance: few
CDR3nt: TGTGCCAGCAGCTTAGGCCCTAGCCTCTCTGGAAACACCATATATTTT
CDR3aa: CASSLGPSLSGNTIYF

j_gene: TRBJ2-1
d_gene: TRBD2
v_gene: TRBV18
abundance: many
CDR3nt: TGTGCCAGCTCACTATGGACTAGCGGGGTTTACAATGAGCAGTTCTTC
CDR3aa: CASSLWTSGVYNEQFF

j_gene: TRBJ1-3
d_gene: TRBD1
v_gene: TRBV3-1
abundance: few
CDR3nt: TGTGCCAGCAGCCTAACAGGGGCTATCTCTGGAAACACCATATATTTT
CDR3aa: CASSLTGAISGNTIYF

j_gene: TRBJ1-2
d_gene: .
v_gene: TRBV6-2/TRBV6-3
abundance: .
CDR3nt: TGTGCCAGCAGTTACCCCGCGGACAACTATGGCTACACCTTC
CDR3aa: CASSYPADNYGYTF

j_gene: TRBJ2-5
d_gene: .
v_gene: TRBV6-5
abundance: .
CDR3nt: TGTGCCAGCAGAGGGAGGGGGGTTCGGGAGACCCAGTACTTC
CDR3aa: CASRGRGVRETQYF

j_gene: TRBJ2-3
d_gene: .
v_gene: TRBV12-3/TRBV12-4
abundance: .
CDR3nt: TGTGCCAGCAGTTCCCGCACAGATACGCAGTATTTT
CDR3aa: CASSSRTDTQYF

j_gene: TRBJ2-3
d_gene: .
v_gene: TRBV11-2
abundance: few
CDR3nt: TGTGCCAGCAGCTTAGAGACCCTTGGTACGCAGTATTTT
CDR3aa: CASSLETLGTQYF

j_gene: TRBJ1-2
d_gene: TRBD1
v_gene: TRBV5-1
abundance: many
CDR3nt: TGCGCCAGCAGCGGGGGACAGAACTATGGCTACACCTTC
CDR3aa: CASSGGQNYGYTF

j_gene: TRBJ2-3
d_gene: .
v_gene: TRBV29-1
abundance: few
CDR3nt: TGCAGCGTTGCCCACGCCACGGGAACGAGCACAGATACGCAGTATTTT
CDR3aa: CSVAHATGTSTDTQYF